A selection of T cell receptor beta chains follows, all from one sample in a study of T cells after yellow fever vaccination. TCRdb used MiXCR to reprocess the 5' RACE reads, holding one entry per CDR3 protein. The sample lists under 400,000 distinct CDR3 sequences, 9.5% to 13% occurring once. Sequences were derived from PBMCs, sampled on the day of the first yellow fever vaccination. The receptors were sampled from a man aged 18 to 35 who received the YFV17D yellow fever vaccine. Both conserved end residues are part of each CDR3. The D gene is left open where the match is weak. Some rows mark clone size as missing; the rest say once, few, many or name a class of expanded clone.

TRBV6-5	many	.	TRBJ2-2	CASSYVMNTGELFF	TGTGCCAGCAGTTACGTCATGAATACCGGGGAGCTGTTTTTT
TRBV10-3	.	.	TRBJ1-2	CAITSMRYYGYTF	TGTGCCATCACGTCGATGCGTTACTATGGCTACACCTTC
TRBV4-3	few	.	TRBJ2-2	CASSQDALDAGELFF	TGCGCCAGCAGCCAAGATGCCCTGGACGCCGGGGAGCTGTTTTTT
TRBV6-5	.	TRBD2	TRBJ2-5	CASSYATGTSIETQYF	TGTGCCAGCAGTTACGCAACAGGGACTAGCATTGAGACCCAGTACTTC
TRBV20-1	.	.	TRBJ2-5	CSASWGQETQYF	TGCAGCGCCTCTTGGGGTCAAGAGACCCAGTACTTC
TRBV7-7	.	.	TRBJ2-5	CASSSHGLETQYF	TGTGCCAGCAGCTCCCATGGGTTAGAGACCCAGTACTTC
TRBV6-2/TRBV6-3	few	.	TRBJ1-2	CASSPDGANYGYTF	TGTGCCAGCAGCCCGGACGGAGCTAACTATGGCTACACCTTC
TRBV19	.	TRBD1	TRBJ2-2	CASIRDRGPGELFF	TGTGCCAGTATCCGGGACAGGGGGCCCGGGGAGCTGTTTTTT
TRBV7-9	.	.	TRBJ1-1	CASSSRTINTEAFF	TGTGCCAGCAGCTCCCGGACCATCAACACTGAAGCTTTCTTT
TRBV5-1	.	.	TRBJ2-5	CASSVQVLEETQYF	TGCGCCAGCAGCGTACAGGTGCTGGAAGAGACCCAGTACTTC
TRBV6-2/TRBV6-3	.	.	TRBJ2-1	CASLGSYNEQFF	TGTGCCAGCCTCGGGAGTTACAATGAGCAGTTCTTC
TRBV10-2	.	TRBD2	TRBJ2-3	CASNLAGLDTQYF	TGCGCCAGCAACCTAGCGGGGCTAGATACGCAGTATTTT
TRBV29-1	.	.	TRBJ1-3	CSVARENTIYF	TGCAGCGTTGCTCGGGAAAACACCATATATTTT
TRBV4-3	.	.	TRBJ1-1	CASSQVGRGGGSEAFF	TGCGCCAGCAGCCAAGTAGGCAGGGGAGGTGGGTCTGAAGCTTTCTTT
TRBV6-1	few	.	TRBJ1-5	CASSLGLERQPQHF	TGTGCCAGCAGTCTCGGTCTCGAGCGTCAGCCCCAGCATTTT
TRBV12-3/TRBV12-4	.	.	TRBJ2-5	CASSLSSRQETQYF	TGTGCCAGCAGTTTAAGTTCCAGACAAGAGACCCAGTACTTC
TRBV7-9	few	TRBD2	TRBJ2-1	CASSGLAGGPDEQFF	TGTGCCAGCAGCGGGCTAGCGGGGGGGCCTGATGAGCAGTTCTTC
TRBV7-8	few	.	TRBJ1-4	CASSLGRGANEKLFF	TGTGCCAGCAGCTTAGGCAGGGGTGCTAATGAAAAACTGTTTTTT
TRBV4-3	many	.	TRBJ2-3	CASSQDQAADTQYF	TGCGCCAGCAGCCAAGATCAAGCGGCGGATACGCAGTATTTT
TRBV24-1	.	.	TRBJ1-1	CATARGQATEAFF	TGTGCCACGGCCAGGGGCCAGGCCACTGAAGCTTTCTTT
TRBV7-2	many	TRBD1	TRBJ1-2	CASRSGTGDYGYTF	TGTGCCAGCAGGTCCGGGACAGGGGACTATGGCTACACCTTC
TRBV12-3/TRBV12-4	.	.	TRBJ2-5	CACSLDGPNLFSQETQYF	TGTGCCTGCAGTCTGGACGGACCGAATCTCTTCAGCCAAGAGACCCAGTACTTC
TRBV4-3	many	TRBD2	TRBJ2-3	CASSQDHRTREDTQYF	TGCGCCAGCAGCCAAGATCACCGGACTAGGGAAGATACGCAGTATTTT
TRBV4-3	many	.	TRBJ2-3	CASSLRQVSTDTQYF	TGCGCCAGCAGCCTTCGACAGGTTAGCACAGATACGCAGTATTTT
TRBV11-2	many	.	TRBJ2-5	CASSLDPASWGETQYF	TGTGCCAGCAGCTTAGATCCGGCTAGCTGGGGGGAGACCCAGTACTTC
TRBV20-1	few	.	TRBJ1-2	CSARVMGYGYTF	TGCAGTGCTAGAGTAATGGGCTATGGCTACACCTTC
TRBV12-3/TRBV12-4	few	TRBD2	TRBJ2-3	CASTLAGGATNTQYF	TGTGCCAGCACCTTGGCGGGGGGGGCCACAAATACGCAGTATTTT
TRBV7-9	few	.	TRBJ1-6	CASSLAFNSPLHF	TGTGCCAGCAGCTTAGCCTTTAATTCACCCCTCCACTTT
TRBV12-3/TRBV12-4	many	TRBD2	TRBJ2-5	CASMTGRDPRETQYF	TGTGCCAGCATGACGGGGAGGGACCCCCGTGAGACCCAGTACTTC
TRBV7-2	.	.	TRBJ1-6	CASSNAGNGSPLHF	TGTGCCAGCAGTAACGCCGGGAATGGTTCACCCCTCCACTTT
TRBV20-1	.	TRBD1	TRBJ2-5	CSARDGLTGETQYF	TGCAGTGCTAGAGATGGGTTGACAGGGGAGACCCAGTACTTC
TRBV20-1	many	TRBD1	TRBJ2-7	CSAGQGTYEQYF	TGCAGTGCGGGACAGGGCACCTACGAGCAGTACTTC
TRBV9	few	.	TRBJ2-5	CASSVEVGRKETQYF	TGTGCCAGCAGCGTAGAGGTGGGGAGAAAAGAGACCCAGTACTTC
TRBV11-2	few	.	TRBJ1-5	CASSPRGGRDSNQPQHF	TGTGCCAGCAGCCCCCGGGGGGGACGGGATAGCAATCAGCCCCAGCATTTT
TRBV7-3	many	TRBD2	TRBJ2-3	CASSPRGGSNTDTQYF	TGTGCCAGCAGCCCCCGGGGGGGCTCCAACACAGATACGCAGTATTTT
TRBV24-1	.	.	TRBJ1-5	CATSDRGGLGEPQHF	TGTGCCACCAGTGATCGTGGAGGGTTAGGGGAGCCCCAGCATTTT
TRBV5-1	.	.	TRBJ2-3	CASTLAEGPDTQYF	TGCGCCAGCACATTAGCGGAGGGTCCGGATACGCAGTATTTT
TRBV4-1	few	.	TRBJ2-1	CASSAPSWQQFF	TGCGCCAGCAGCGCCCCCAGTTGGCAGCAGTTCTTC
TRBV18	few	.	TRBJ2-1	CASSRYIDEQFF	TGTGCCAGCTCACGTTATATCGATGAGCAGTTCTTC
TRBV5-4	few	TRBD2	TRBJ2-5	CASSLSLAGGQEETQYF	TGTGCCAGCAGCTTGTCCCTAGCGGGGGGGCAGGAAGAGACCCAGTACTTC
TRBV4-3	.	.	TRBJ1-1	CASSPPGTTEAFF	TGCGCCAGCAGCCCCCCTGGGACCACTGAAGCTTTCTTT
TRBV4-2	few	TRBD1	TRBJ1-2	CASSPTGQAYGYTF	TGTGCCAGCAGCCCGACGGGACAGGCATATGGCTACACCTTC
TRBV9	.	TRBD2	TRBJ2-1	CASSVAERGAGEQFF	TGTGCCAGCAGCGTAGCGGAGCGGGGGGCGGGTGAGCAGTTCTTC
TRBV10-2	once	.	TRBJ2-3	CASRTGRVTDTQYF	TGCGCCAGCAGGACAGGCCGGGTTACAGATACGCAGTATTTT
TRBV3-1	.	TRBD1	TRBJ2-2	CASSLSWTGAGELFF	TGTGCCAGCAGCCTTAGCTGGACAGGGGCCGGGGAGCTGTTTTTT
TRBV20-1	.	.	TRBJ2-7	CSARSFGGSGYEQYF	TGCAGTGCTAGATCCTTCGGTGGTTCAGGCTACGAGCAGTACTTC
TRBV7-2	few	.	TRBJ2-2	CASSRRAANTGELFF	TGTGCCAGCAGCCGCCGGGCCGCGAACACCGGGGAGCTGTTTTTT
TRBV25-1	many	.	TRBJ1-3	CASSEWGLAGNTIYF	TGTGCCAGCAGTGAATGGGGGCTAGCTGGAAACACCATATATTTT
TRBV5-6	few	.	TRBJ1-6	CASSVDWNSPLHF	TGTGCCAGCAGCGTGGACTGGAATTCACCCCTCCACTTT
TRBV21-1	few	.	TRBJ2-6	CASSKEMVDSGANVLTF	TGTGCCAGCAGCAAAGAGATGGTAGATTCGGGGGCCAACGTCCTGACTTTC
TRBV7-2	few	.	TRBJ2-2	CASSLVGGPSVTAFF	TGTGCCAGCAGCTTAGTGGGCGGACCGTCCGTGACTGCGTTTTTT
TRBV11-1	few	.	TRBJ2-3	CASSEFRDPDMTSTDTQYF	TGTGCCAGCAGCGAATTCCGGGACCCAGATATGACTAGCACAGATACGCAGTATTTT
TRBV4-2	few	.	TRBJ1-3	CASSPDISGNTIYF	TGTGCCAGCAGTCCCGACATTTCCGGAAACACCATATATTTT
TRBV5-1	few	TRBD1	TRBJ2-1	CASSVVGGQVPSEQFF	TGCGCCAGCAGCGTGGTAGGGGGACAGGTCCCTTCTGAGCAGTTCTTC